These T cell receptor beta chains were read from a single sample in a study of blood T cells in healthy people across ages. A single record per CDR3 protein comes from TCRdb applying MiXCR to the 5' RACE reads. This table holds more than 650,000 distinct CDR3 sequences, about 55% found once. Sequencing used blood. All receptors come from an elderly man in good health. Each CDR3 is given with its conserved first and last residue. Each record gives: V gene, clone size, J gene, CDR3 protein. The listing skips clone size in some rows; elsewhere it reads once, few, many or a size class.

V: TRBV28; size: NA; J: TRBJ1-6; CDR3: CASSPSGGYNSPLHF
V: TRBV7-2; size: few; J: TRBJ2-7; CDR3: CASSLAPSNSYEQYF
V: TRBV20-1; size: NA; J: TRBJ1-5; CDR3: CSALTGADQPQHF
V: TRBV7-3; size: NA; J: TRBJ2-1; CDR3: CASSLNGIEQFF
V: TRBV11-1; size: many; J: TRBJ2-7; CDR3: CASSVLSGTGGFKSYEQYF
V: TRBV5-6; size: NA; J: TRBJ1-2; CDR3: CASSLSQALQIGYTF
V: TRBV6-1; size: NA; J: TRBJ1-2; CDR3: CASSSGGEDYGYTF
V: TRBV9; size: NA; J: TRBJ2-3; CDR3: CASSSSGGDTQYF
V: TRBV10-3; size: NA; J: TRBJ2-1; CDR3: CAISESGMAEQFF
V: TRBV20-1; size: NA; J: TRBJ2-1; CDR3: CSANPDFKRDLPSQNEQFF
V: TRBV2; size: NA; J: TRBJ2-6; CDR3: CASSGTRDRGGSGANVLTF
V: TRBV20-1; size: few; J: NA; CDR3: CSARDSTQGPEQYF
V: TRBV12-3/TRBV12-4; size: once; J: TRBJ2-7; CDR3: CASSFRGQGSEQYF
V: TRBV6-5; size: few; J: TRBJ2-5; CDR3: CASSYRLGKTQYF
V: TRBV6-1; size: NA; J: TRBJ2-2; CDR3: CASRPTGQGANTGELFF
V: TRBV6-2/TRBV6-3; size: NA; J: TRBJ1-5; CDR3: CASSSRRVNQPQHF
V: TRBV29-1; size: many; J: TRBJ2-5; CDR3: CSVDRGGETQYF
V: TRBV11-3; size: NA; J: TRBJ2-3; CDR3: CASSLDGGSGDTQYF
V: TRBV28; size: NA; J: NA; CDR3: CASSSRTSGSCYEQYF
V: TRBV18; size: NA; J: TRBJ2-4; CDR3: CASSPQPVGADIQYF
V: TRBV29-1; size: NA; J: TRBJ2-7; CDR3: CSVDRGDKDEQYF
V: TRBV5-1; size: NA; J: TRBJ2-1; CDR3: CASSEGTGREQFF
V: TRBV9; size: NA; J: NA; CDR3: CASSVGLGGKSSYNEQYF
V: TRBV20-1; size: NA; J: TRBJ2-1; CDR3: CSAPITAASYNEQFF
V: TRBV20-1; size: NA; J: TRBJ2-5; CDR3: CSARDLRGRPQETQYF
V: TRBV5-5; size: NA; J: TRBJ2-1; CDR3: CASSLALAFEQFF
V: TRBV20-1; size: NA; J: TRBJ2-2; CDR3: CSASGGLANTGELFF
V: TRBV6-2/TRBV6-3; size: NA; J: TRBJ2-5; CDR3: CASSYSTSGGAIEQYF
V: TRBV4-1; size: few; J: TRBJ1-2; CDR3: CASSQERIYGYTF
V: TRBV29-1; size: NA; J: TRBJ2-5; CDR3: CSVLRGSETQYF
V: TRBV11-1; size: NA; J: TRBJ2-5; CDR3: CASSLARGSGERVETQYF
V: TRBV28; size: NA; J: TRBJ2-2; CDR3: CASSLLSGELFF
V: TRBV12-3/TRBV12-4; size: NA; J: TRBJ1-4; CDR3: CASSPREGPISNEKLFF
V: TRBV20-1; size: NA; J: TRBJ1-2; CDR3: CSATPNEGRKGYTF
V: TRBV24-1; size: few; J: TRBJ1-1; CDR3: CATSDRTGGRTEAFF
V: TRBV28; size: few; J: TRBJ2-7; CDR3: CASSAPWGGNEQYF
V: TRBV25-1; size: NA; J: TRBJ2-5; CDR3: CASSGHRGYQETQYF
V: TRBV14; size: many; J: TRBJ2-1; CDR3: CASSHYDEQFF
V: TRBV28; size: NA; J: TRBJ2-3; CDR3: CASLSGGDTDTQYF
V: TRBV5-1; size: NA; J: TRBJ2-7; CDR3: CASSWGGSGDYEQYF
V: TRBV3-1; size: NA; J: NA; CDR3: CASRAGLLETQYF
V: TRBV12-3/TRBV12-4; size: NA; J: TRBJ2-5; CDR3: CTSSPPRLVAPQTQYF
V: TRBV20-1; size: few; J: TRBJ1-5; CDR3: CSASDSGGNQPQHF
V: TRBV7-9; size: NA; J: TRBJ2-6; CDR3: CASSPAPGSGANVLTF
V: TRBV7-8; size: NA; J: TRBJ2-1; CDR3: CASSLNPSGLAGEQFF
V: TRBV3-1; size: few; J: TRBJ2-1; CDR3: CASSHWDRGRNEQFF
V: TRBV5-1; size: few; J: TRBJ2-1; CDR3: CGTRGQITDNEQFF
V: TRBV28; size: many; J: TRBJ2-4; CDR3: CASSLQGQRLTNIQYF
V: TRBV28; size: NA; J: TRBJ2-3; CDR3: CASGAPGEWTDTQYF
V: TRBV20-1; size: NA; J: TRBJ2-1; CDR3: CSATGVYNEQFF
V: TRBV20-1; size: few; J: TRBJ2-7; CDR3: CSARDLLDSSGRAYEQYF
V: TRBV28; size: NA; J: TRBJ2-7; CDR3: CASSLVQGLSYEQYF
V: TRBV18; size: NA; J: TRBJ2-1; CDR3: CASSPIADEQFF
V: TRBV7-9; size: NA; J: TRBJ2-7; CDR3: CASQPGRSSYEQYF